What follows are 28 T cell receptor beta chains derived from one specimen sequenced in a study of control samples from healthy donors and cancer patients. Measured with immunoSEQ multiplex PCR; TCRdb has only the in-frame clones, and not every one. The data contain over 75,000 clones, around 85% of them seen just once; the ten biggest clones take up approximately 20%. Sequenced sample: blood. The receptors were gathered from a man aged 25-40 years in good health.

The J gene is TRBJ2-7, the V gene TRBV5-1; 7 positions match TRBD1. V was pared by 4 bases and J by 2 bases, with 6 bases of the junction left unmatched. The CDR3 has 14 amino acids. CDR1 is SGHRS, CDR2 YFSETQ, per germline. DNA of the CDR3: TGCGCCAGCAGCCGACAGGGCTTAACCTACGAGCAGTACTTC. It is translated as CASSRQGLTYEQYF.

The rearrangement joins TRBV3-1 (or the pseudogene TRBV3-2) to TRBJ1-2, with D possibly matching TRBD1 (6 bases). CDR3 length equals 15 residues. Germline loops: CDR1 LGHDT, CDR2 YNNKEL (reference sequence). Trimming removed 4 bases at V and 2 bases at J, with 14 bases between. The CDR3 here is CASSPEVGANYGYTF. The DNA of the CDR3 is TGTGCCAGCAGCCCTGAAGTGGGGGCAAACTATGGCTACACCTTC.

In DNA, the CDR3 is TGTGCCAGCAGTTTTTTGTCAGCTGAAGCTTTCTTT. This encodes CASSFLSAEAFF. The chain joins TRBV12-3 or TRBV12-4 to TRBJ1-1; unclear D gene. The V gene lost 3 bases and the J gene lost 6 bases, with 8 bases spanning the gap. The CDR3 length is 12 residues.

This chain connects TRBV7-6 to TRBJ2-1, with D possibly called TRBD1 or TRBD2 (5 bases each). The V and J ends lost 5 bases and 0 bases respectively, with 29 bases between them. Germline V gives CDR1 SGHVS, CDR2 FNYEAQ. The CDR3 runs 21 residues. DNA for the CDR3: TGTGCCAGCAGCCCCCCCCCGGCCAGGTGGGGGATAACTAGCTCCTACAATGAGCAGTTCTTC. It encodes CASSPPPARWGITSSYNEQFF.

This clone was observed a few times. The chain couples TRBV28 to TRBJ1-2; possibly TRBD1 for D (6 bases). This CDR3 has 15 amino acids. V lost 3 bases and J lost 2, with 13 bases in between. Germline CDR1 and CDR2: MDHEN and SYDVKM. CDR3 loop: CASSFEGGGNYGYTF. CDR3 nucleotide sequence: TGTGCCAGCAGTTTCGAAGGGGGAGGGAACTATGGCTACACCTTC.

The chain couples TRBV5-1 to TRBJ2-6; TRBD1 matches 7 bases. This CDR3 spans 17 amino acids. V was pared by 4 bases and J by 0 bases, with 7 bases of the junction left unmatched. Germline V gene lookup returns CDR1 SGHRS and CDR2 YFSETQ. The CDR3 coding sequence is TGCGCCAGCAGCCTTGGACAGGTACCCTCTGGGGCCAACGTCCTGACTTTC. Protein sequence: CASSLGQVPSGANVLTF.

The gene calls are TRBV19 and TRBJ1-2, with TRBD1 matching over 11 bases. The CDR3 contains 18 residues. CDR1 is LNHDA, CDR2 SQIVND, per germline (reference sequence). Trimming took 5 bases from V and 0 from J; bases not matched to a gene: 11. CDR3 in DNA: TGTGCCAGTAGTCCGGCCGGGACAGGGGGAAAAGCTAACTATGGCTACACCTTC. This codes for CASSPAGTGGKANYGYTF.

The chain carries TRBV5-1 and TRBJ2-3; the match to TRBD2 covers 11 bases. There are 16 residues in the CDR3. Trimming at V came to 4 bases and at J to 4 bases, leaving 8 bases not matched to a gene. Germline V CDR1 and CDR2: SGHRS, YFSETQ. The CDR3 nucleotides are TGCGCCAGCAGCGGGATTAGCGGGGGGGAACCAGATACGCAGTATTTT. Protein sequence: CASSGISGGEPDTQYF. The full variable domain, with the rest looked up from reference TRBV5-1 and TRBJ2-3, is KAGVTQTPRYLIKTRGQQVTLSCSPISGHRSVSWYQQTPGQGLQFLFEYFSETQRNKGNFPGRFSGRQFSNSRSEMNVSTLELGDSALYLCASSGISGGEPDTQYFGPGTRLTVL.

The V gene is TRBV5-4, the J gene TRBJ2-3; 10 positions agree with TRBD2. The CDR3 totals 15 residues. V trimming: 2 bases; J trimming: 4 bases; junction bases outside the gene matches: 4. Germline V CDR1 and CDR2: SGHNT, YYREEE (reference sequence). For the CDR3, the DNA is TGTGCCAGCAGCTTTAGGACTAGCGGCGCAGATACGCAGTATTTT. Its protein product is CASSFRTSGADTQYF.

The rearrangement links TRBV5-6 to TRBJ1-5; 8 bases are a match to TRBD1. This CDR3 has 15 amino acids. Germline CDR1 is SGHDT and CDR2 is YYEEEE. The ends lost 5 bases at V and 7 bases at J; junction bases unmatched: 11. The CDR3 reads CASSMLDRGDQPQHF. The CDR3 DNA reads as TGTGCCAGCAGTATGCTTGACAGGGGAGACCAGCCCCAGCATTTT.

This rearrangement joins TRBV27 to TRBJ2-5, with TRBD1 as a possible D gene (7 bases). Trimming cost V 4 bases and J 4 bases, with 16 bases left between them. This CDR3 comprises 15 residues. Germline-derived CDR1 and CDR2 are MNHEY and SMNVEV (reference sequence). CDR3 in amino acids: CASSSPQGGLETQYF. As DNA, the CDR3 is TGTGCCAGCAGTTCACCCCAGGGGGGCTTAGAGACCCAGTACTTC.

This chain uses TRBV9 with TRBJ1-1; possibly TRBD1 for D (5 bases). The germline V gene encodes CDR1 SGDLS and CDR2 YYNGEE. The V and J ends lost 2 bases and 7 bases respectively, with 12 bases between them. The CDR3 contains 13 residues. CDR3 DNA: TGTGCCAGCAGCGTCCGTCAGGGAGGTGAAGCTTTCTTT. Protein product: CASSVRQGGEAFF.

This clone was counted once. This rearrangement joins TRBV27 to TRBJ2-7; possibly TRBD2 for D (6 bases). The V and J ends lost 2 bases and 3 bases respectively, with 11 bases between them. CDR1 is MNHEY and CDR2 is SMNVEV in the germline V gene (reference sequence). There are 14 residues in the CDR3. The CDR3 DNA is TGTGCCAGCAGTTTAGCGGGGCGAATCTACGAGCAGTACTTC. It specifies CASSLAGRIYEQYF.

The chain combines TRBV4-2 with TRBJ2-1, with 9 bases identical to TRBD2. J lost 4 bases, V lost 3 bases, and 7 bases had no gene match. Germline V gene lookup returns CDR1 LGHNA and CDR2 YNFKEQ. The CDR3 sequence is 16 residues long. CDR3 DNA sequence: TGTGCCAGCAGCCAGATTAGCGGGGGTTTTTACAATGAGCAGTTCTTC. Its translation is CASSQISGGFYNEQFF.

The chain has TRBV5-1 and TRBJ2-3; TRBD1 is a possible D gene (6 bases). The V end lost 5 bases, the J end lost 0 bases, and 13 bases lay between the germline ends. The CDR3 consists of 15 residues. Germline V gene sequence: CDR1 SGHRS, CDR2 YFSETQ. The CDR3 sequence is CASRTPGESTDTQYF. The DNA for the CDR3 is TGCGCCAGCAGGACCCCAGGGGAGAGCACAGATACGCAGTATTTT.

The chain couples TRBV4-2 to TRBJ1-2, with a possible D match to TRBD1 (6 bases). CDR1 and CDR2 (germline): LGHNA, YNFKEQ. V lost 1 base, J lost 0 bases, and 6 bases lay in between. The CDR3 is made up of 14 amino acids. The CDR3 protein is CASSQGQANYGYTF. For the CDR3, the DNA is TGTGCCAGCAGCCAAGGACAGGCTAACTATGGCTACACCTTC.

Here the CDR3 reads CASSLGVNGGWNEQFF. As DNA, the CDR3 is TGTGCCAGCAGCTTAGGGGTTAACGGGGGCTGGAATGAGCAGTTCTTC. The V call is TRBV7-2, the J call TRBJ2-1; D is tentatively TRBD1 or TRBD2 (6 bases each). In germline, CDR1 is SGHTA, CDR2 FQGNSA. The CDR3 consists of 16 residues. With 1 base removed from V and 7 bases from J, the gap between germline ends came to 17 bases.

The gene calls are TRBV6-1 and TRBJ1-2; no definite D call. Trimming removed 2 bases at V and 2 bases at J, with 6 bases between. Germline CDR1 reads MNHNS; CDR2 reads SASEGT. The CDR3 runs 13 residues. DNA for the CDR3: TGTGCCAGCAGTGAACCGGGGAACTATGGCTACACCTTC. Residues: CASSEPGNYGYTF.

This clone has just a few counts. The rearrangement joins TRBV6-5 to TRBJ1-2; D is possibly TRBD1 (6 bases). V was trimmed by 5 bases and J by 4 bases, leaving 14 bases between them. From germline, CDR1 is MNHEY and CDR2 SVGAGI. There are 14 residues in the CDR3. CDR3 nucleotide sequence: TGTGCCAGCAGTAATAACAGGGCCAGCTATGGCTACACCTTC. This encodes CASSNNRASYGYTF.

The chain carries TRBV30 and TRBJ2-3, with 10 bases fitting TRBD2. CDR1 is GTSNPN, CDR2 SVGIG, per germline (reference sequence). CDR3 length: 16 residues. The trim removed 5 bases at V and 4 bases at J, leaving 12 bases unmatched. This chain's CDR3 is CAWSLSGGYGADTQYF. The CDR3, as DNA: TGTGCCTGGTCCCTTAGCGGGGGGTATGGGGCAGATACGCAGTATTTT.

The J gene is TRBJ2-3, the V gene TRBV19; D may be TRBD1 (6 bases). V lost 2 bases and J lost 4, with 10 bases in between. Germline V CDR1 and CDR2: LNHDA, SQIVND (reference sequence). The CDR3 runs to 14 residues. The CDR3: CASSISTGSDTQYF. CDR3 DNA sequence: TGTGCCAGTAGTATATCCACAGGGTCAGATACGCAGTATTTT.

V usage is TRBV5-4 and J usage is TRBJ1-2; tentatively, D is TRBD1 (6 bases). Germline CDR1 reads SGHNT; CDR2 reads YYREEE (reference sequence). Trimming cost V 2 bases and J 5 bases, with 16 bases left between them. The CDR3 runs to 15 residues. The CDR3 DNA follows: TGTGCCAGCAGCTTAGGGGGGCGGGGGGTTTATGGCTACACCTTC. It encodes CASSLGGRGVYGYTF.

The chain recombines TRBV18 with TRBJ1-2; D ambiguous. The ends were cut back, 3 bases at V and 7 bases at J, with 6 bases in the middle. The V gene's germline CDR1 is KGHSH and CDR2 LQKENI. This CDR3 has 11 amino acids. The CDR3 spells CASSPSTGYTF. The CDR3 DNA reads as TGTGCCAGCTCACCGTCCACTGGCTACACCTTC.

Only one count was recorded for this clone. The junction does not match germline at one end; this may be a read error. The chain combines TRBV5-1 with TRBJ2-2, with 7 positions matching TRBD1. The CDR3 totals 12 residues. Germline V lookup: CDR1 SGHRS, CDR2 YFSETQ. This CDR3 is CASSDRAGELFF. The CDR3 coding sequence is TGCGCCAGCAGCGACAGGGCCGGAGAGCTGTTTTTT.

The chain links TRBV6-5 to TRBJ2-3, with D maybe TRBD2 (5 bases). The germline CDR1 and CDR2 sequences are MNHEY and SVGAGI. Trimming left V 10 bases short and J 0 bases short, with 8 bases between. The CDR3 contains 12 residues. This CDR3 is CAIRGSTDTQYF. The CDR3 bases are TGTGCCATACGGGGTAGCACAGATACGCAGTATTTT.

The chain joins TRBV11-2 to TRBJ1-5; 8 nucleotides align to TRBD1. There are 15 residues in the CDR3. V gave up 1 base and J gave up 6 bases; unmatched junction bases: 5. Per germline, CDR1 SGHAT and CDR2 FQNNGV. CDR3 DNA sequence: TGTGCCAGCAGCTTAGGGACAGGGTATAGTCAGCCCCAGCATTTT. This gives the protein CASSLGTGYSQPQHF. The variable domain in full, with the rest retrieved from reference TRBV11-2 and TRBJ1-5, is EAGVAQSPRYKIIEKRQSVAFWCNPISGHATLYWYQQILGQGPKLLIQFQNNGVVDDSQLPKDRFSAERLKGVDSTLKIQPAKLEDSAVYLCASSLGTGYSQPQHFGDGTRLSIL.

The chain links TRBV2 to TRBJ1-1, with 7 bases that match TRBD1. The CDR3 totals 14 residues. The J segment lost 0 bases and the V segment lost 8 bases, leaving 6 bases of the junction unmatched. Germline lookup yields CDR1 SNHLY and CDR2 FYNNEI. The CDR3 here is CASSSGQLNTEAFF. The CDR3 DNA reads TGTGCCAGCTCCTCGGGACAGTTGAACACTGAAGCTTTCTTT.

The V gene is TRBV11-2, the J gene TRBJ1-6; TRBD1 is a possible D gene (6 bases). Germline CDR1 SGHAT, CDR2 FQNNGV. The CDR3 extends over 16 amino acids. Trimming stripped 1 base from V and 6 bases from J, with 13 bases between. The CDR3 spells CASSLAPPGVNSPLHF. CDR3 nucleotide sequence: TGTGCCAGCAGCTTAGCCCCTCCAGGGGTTAATTCACCCCTCCACTTT.